Presented here are 6 T cell receptor beta chains from one specimen sequenced in a study of shared clonotypes between healthy human individuals. Libraries were prepared by immunoSEQ multiplex PCR; TCRdb keeps only in-frame clonotypes and omits some of them. The sample gives hundreds of thousands of clones, 90% to 97% of which show up once; about 0.22% is in the top ten. Naive CD8 populations comprised CD45RO-negative cells positively selected for CCR7, excluding terminally differentiated effector memory CD45RA+ cells. Sample: naive CD8+ T cells sorted from blood. These receptors were taken from a man between 25 and 39 years old in good health.

The gene calls are TRBV5-5 and TRBJ1-5; D gene uncertain. CDR1 is SGHKS and CDR2 is YYEKEE in the germline V gene (reference sequence). Trimming removed 0 bases from V and 5 bases from J, with 6 bases in between. The length of the CDR3 is 13 residues. In DNA, the CDR3 is TGTGCCAGCAGCTTGGATGGGTATCAGCCCCAGCATTTT. Translated: CASSLDGYQPQHF.

A note on this clone: In the same sample, other DNA sequences code for this CDR3. The chain recombines TRBV7-9 with TRBJ1-5; a possible D gene is TRBD1 (6 bases). With 5 bases removed from V and 4 bases from J, the gap between germline ends came to 12 bases. CDR3 length: 14 residues. CDR1 SEHNR and CDR2 FQNEAQ come from the germline V gene (reference sequence). The DNA for the CDR3 is TGTGCCAGCAGCAGCGACAGGAGTAATCAGCCCCAGCATTTT. It specifies CASSSDRSNQPQHF. The full variable domain, rest sourced from reference TRBV7-9 and TRBJ1-5, is DTGVSQNPRHKITKRGQNVTFRCDPISEHNRLYWYRQTLGQGPEFLTYFQNEAQLEKSRLLSDRFSAERPKGSFSTLEIQRTEQGDSAMYLCASSSDRSNQPQHFGDGTRLSIL.

This chain uses TRBV27 with TRBJ2-1, with 9 bases identical to TRBD2. The V gene end was trimmed by 8 bases and the J gene end by 0 bases; junction bases not matched to a gene: 2. In germline, CDR1 is MNHEY, CDR2 SMNVEV (reference sequence). The CDR3 is 14 amino acids. The CDR3 is CASLSGSSYNEQFF. DNA of the CDR3: TGTGCCAGCCTTAGCGGGAGCTCCTACAATGAGCAGTTCTTC.

This chain uses TRBV28 with TRBJ1-1; 8 bases align to TRBD1. This CDR3 region has 18 residues. Germline CDR1 is MDHEN and CDR2 is SYDVKM. J gave up 5 bases and V 5 bases, and 19 bases lay outside the gene matches. The CDR3 region is CASSPRPIRTGTVTEAFF. Here the CDR3 DNA reads TGTGCCAGCAGTCCGCGCCCGATTCGGACAGGGACTGTGACTGAAGCTTTCTTT.

This chain joins TRBV28 and TRBJ2-3; D is unresolved. The V end was cut by 5 bases, the J end by 1 base, with 10 bases between. Germline V lookup: CDR1 MDHEN, CDR2 SYDVKM. The CDR3 extends over 14 amino acids. CDR3 DNA sequence: TGTGCCAGCAGTCCCTCGGACGGCACAGATACGCAGTATTTT. This encodes CASSPSDGTDTQYF.

This clone has just one count. This rearrangement joins TRBV5-1 to TRBJ2-1; D unresolved. The germline gives CDR1 SGHRS, CDR2 YFSETQ. The V and J ends lost 3 bases and 0 bases respectively, with 7 bases between them. The CDR3 sequence is 14 residues long. CDR3 nucleotide sequence: TGCGCCAGCAGCTCATACTCCTCCTACAATGAGCAGTTCTTC. It translates to CASSSYSSYNEQFF.